Sequencing of this TCR beta chain was carried out in a study of monozygotic twins with inflammatory bowel disease. The germline V gene encodes CDR1 SGHRS and CDR2 YFSETQ. The CDR3 totals 14 residues. Worth noting for this clonotype: Its antigen is as yet unknown.

Regarding the study as a whole: IBD patients exhibited fewer clonotypes shared with other individuals than healthy twins, particularly with disease activity.

Via template switching, UMIs carrying a 6-nucleotide sample barcode were introduced. Reanalyzing the 5' RACE reads, TCRdb keeps one entry per CDR3 protein, without DNA. This sample's clone table lists fewer than 450,000 distinct CDR3 sequences. The receptor was derived from a human donor with ulcerative colitis or Crohn's disease, or a healthy co-twin of an affected twin (not recorded which). Sequencing input: blood. V is TRBV5-1 and J is TRBJ2-7; TCRdb names TRBD1, which stays unverified in the absence of DNA. CDR3 residues: CASSFTGGIYEQYF.